This entry describes one T cell receptor (beta chain). The antigen is undetermined. The data are from a study of post-analysis software for immune sequencing data. The J segment lost 7 bases and the V segment lost 6 bases, leaving 8 bases of the junction unmatched. The CDR3 has 14 amino acids. Unique-molecular-identifier-tagged TCR beta cDNA libraries were used. TCRdb reanalysed the PCR reads using MiXCR and keeps one entry per CDR3 protein. The data hold 150,000 or so distinct CDR3 sequences, with around 34% observed a single time. Study-wide results and caveats: There was significantly lower normalized Chao1 diversity in multiple sclerosis patients than in controls. With TRBV5-6, TRBV5-1 and TRBV20-1 included, about 5 TRBV segments were more frequent in patients than in controls.

Sequencing used blood, obtained after autologous hematopoietic stem cell transplantation. The V and J genes are TRBV12-3 or TRBV12-4 and TRBJ2-7; TRBD2 agrees at 11 bases. The origin of this receptor is a girl aged 10-17 years with multiple sclerosis. The CDR3 region has the DNA TGTGCCAGCAGCCCACTAGCGGGAGCTTGGGAGCAGTACTTC. Residues: CASSPLAGAWEQYF.